Shown below are 9 T cell receptor beta chains from a single sample sequenced in a study of T cells in Graves' hyperthyroidism and ophthalmopathy. Amplification yielded TCR beta CDR3 regions, with RNA transcripts as the source. TCR CDR3 underwent first-round RT-PCR with the HTBI primer set. In TCRdb, the multiplex PCR reads were re-called with MiXCR into one record per CDR3 protein. The sample carries around 570,000 distinct CDR3 sequences, 20% recorded once. Specimen: blood. These receptors all stem from a man aged 35 to 55 with Graves' ophthalmopathy.

The V gene is TRBV20-1, the J gene TRBJ2-1, with 7 bases that match TRBD1. The germline CDR1 and CDR2 sequences are DFQATT and SNEGSKA (reference sequence). J lost 12 bases, V lost 3 bases, and 8 bases had no gene match. This CDR3 has 12 amino acids. The CDR3 here is CSASPFRDRQFF. The CDR3 nucleotides are TGCAGTGCTAGCCCGTTCCGGGACAGGCAGTTCTTC.

A few counts support this clonotype. This chain uses TRBV6-1 with TRBJ2-4, with 13 positions matching TRBD2. The J segment lost 8 bases and the V segment lost 6 bases, leaving 7 bases of the junction unmatched. This CDR3 is built from 15 residues. Germline V gives CDR1 MNHNS, CDR2 SASEGT. This CDR3 reads CASSPLTSGGYIQYF. DNA of the CDR3: TGTGCCAGCAGCCCTCTGACTAGCGGGGGGTACATTCAGTACTTC.

At least ten counts were recorded for this clonotype. The rearrangement uses TRBV7-9 and TRBJ2-7; D is undetermined. CDR1 is SEHNR, CDR2 FQNEAQ, per germline (reference sequence). Trimming stripped 6 bases from V and 3 bases from J, with 9 bases between. The CDR3 length is 12 residues. The CDR3 DNA follows: TGTGCCAGCAGTTTTTCCAGCTACGAGCAGTACTTC. This translates into CASSFSSYEQYF.

About this clonotype: It is likely a read error, because the conserved phenylalanine at the end of the CDR3 is missing. This sequence joins TRBV12-3 or TRBV12-4 and TRBJ2-2; 8 nucleotides match TRBD1. The CDR3 runs 16 residues. V shed 6 bases, J shed 4 bases, and the junction held 10 bases outside the gene matches. Here the CDR3 DNA reads TGTGCCAGCAGGTTCCAGGGGGCCTCGGGCACCGGGGAGCTGTTTCTT. Amino acid sequence: CASRFQGASGTGELFL.

The gene calls are TRBV6-4 and TRBJ1-5; 8 nucleotides align to TRBD1. The germline V gene encodes CDR1 MRHNA and CDR2 SNTAGT. The CDR3 is made up of 17 amino acids. J gave up 0 bases and V 8 bases, and 12 bases lay outside the gene matches. CDR3 protein: CASSFPGQGGSNQPQHF. The DNA for the CDR3 is TGTGCCAGCTCCTTCCCTGGACAGGGTGGTAGCAATCAGCCCCAGCATTTT.

This clonotype was seen at least ten times. The genes are TRBV29-1 and TRBJ1-3; D perhaps matches TRBD1 (6 bases). The CDR3 runs to 14 residues. Germline CDR1 and CDR2: SQVTM and ANQGSEA. Trimming shortened V by 6 bases and J by 0 bases, and 12 bases separated the two germline ends. DNA for the CDR3: TGCAGCGTGGCGCAAGGGGGCTCTGGAAACACCATATATTTT. Residues: CSVAQGGSGNTIYF. Drawing the rest from reference TRBV29-1 and TRBJ1-3, the complete variable domain is SAVISQKPSRDICQRGTSLTIQCQVDSQVTMMFWYRQQPGQSLTLIATANQGSEATYESGFVIDKFPISRPNLTFSTLTVSNMSPEDSSIYLCSVAQGGSGNTIYFGEGSWLTVV.

The table lists this clonotype with many counts. V is TRBV7-2 and J is TRBJ2-5, with 7 bases aligning to TRBD2. CDR1 is SGHTA and CDR2 is FQGNSA in the germline V gene. V was pared by 1 base and J by 4 bases, with 6 bases of the junction left unmatched. The CDR3 covers 15 residues. CDR3 sequence reads: CASSLGAGAGETQYF. For the CDR3, the DNA is TGTGCCAGCAGCTTAGGTGCGGGAGCGGGAGAGACCCAGTACTTC.

This clonotype was seen at least ten times. This rearrangement joins TRBV30 to TRBJ2-7; the D call may be TRBD1 or TRBD2 (5 bases each). The CDR3 covers 13 residues. V was cut by 2 bases and J by 6 bases, with 14 bases left in between. The V gene's germline CDR1 is GTSNPN and CDR2 SVGIG (reference sequence). CDR3 nucleotides: TGTGCCTGGAGTACGGGACCCAGCGTCGAGCAGTACTTC. This codes for CAWSTGPSVEQYF.

This clonotype was observed a few times. This chain uses TRBV4-3 with TRBJ2-1, with TRBD2 identical over 12 bases. CDR3 length: 19 amino acids. V gave up 0 bases and J gave up 7 bases; unmatched junction bases: 13. CDR1 is LGHNA, CDR2 YSLEER, per germline. CDR3 in amino acids: CASSQDRAVWTSGMNEQFF. DNA for the CDR3: TGCGCCAGCAGCCAAGATAGGGCGGTTTGGACTAGCGGGATGAATGAGCAGTTCTTC.